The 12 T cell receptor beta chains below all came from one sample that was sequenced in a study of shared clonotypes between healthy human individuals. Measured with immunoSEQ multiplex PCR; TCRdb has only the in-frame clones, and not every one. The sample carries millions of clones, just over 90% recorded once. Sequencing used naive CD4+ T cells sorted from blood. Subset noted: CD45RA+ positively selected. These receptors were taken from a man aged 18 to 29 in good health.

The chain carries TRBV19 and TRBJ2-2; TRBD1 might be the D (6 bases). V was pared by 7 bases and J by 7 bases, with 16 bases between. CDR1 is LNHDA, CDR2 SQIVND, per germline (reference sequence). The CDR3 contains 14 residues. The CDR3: CASTPLGADGELFF. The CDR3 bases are TGTGCCAGTACCCCCCTGGGGGCCGACGGGGAGCTGTTTTTT.

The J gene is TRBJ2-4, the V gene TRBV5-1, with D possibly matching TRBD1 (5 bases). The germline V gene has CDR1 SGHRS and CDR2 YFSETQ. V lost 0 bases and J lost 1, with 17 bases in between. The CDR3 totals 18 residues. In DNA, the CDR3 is TGCGCCAGCAGCTTGGCCCAGGGAATCACCCTGGCCAAAAACATTCAGTACTTC. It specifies CASSLAQGITLAKNIQYF.

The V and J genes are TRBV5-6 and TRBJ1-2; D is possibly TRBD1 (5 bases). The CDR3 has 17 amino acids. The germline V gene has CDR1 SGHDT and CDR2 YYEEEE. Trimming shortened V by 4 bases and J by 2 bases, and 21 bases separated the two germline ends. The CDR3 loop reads CASSIGRAGIGNYGYTF. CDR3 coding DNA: TGTGCCAGCAGCATTGGGAGGGCAGGGATCGGCAACTATGGCTACACCTTC.

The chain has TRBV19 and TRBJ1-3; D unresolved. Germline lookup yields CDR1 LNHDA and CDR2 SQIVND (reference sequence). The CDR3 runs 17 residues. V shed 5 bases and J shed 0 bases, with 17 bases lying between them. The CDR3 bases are TGTGCCAGTAGTTTTTCTGCACGGCCATTCTCTGGAAACACCATATATTTT. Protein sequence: CASSFSARPFSGNTIYF.

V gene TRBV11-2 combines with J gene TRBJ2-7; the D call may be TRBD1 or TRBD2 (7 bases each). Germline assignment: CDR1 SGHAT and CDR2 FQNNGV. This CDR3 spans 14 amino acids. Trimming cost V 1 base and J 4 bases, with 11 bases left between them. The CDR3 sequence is CASSLVRGGYEQYF. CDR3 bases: TGTGCCAGCAGCTTAGTCAGGGGGGGGTACGAGCAGTACTTC.

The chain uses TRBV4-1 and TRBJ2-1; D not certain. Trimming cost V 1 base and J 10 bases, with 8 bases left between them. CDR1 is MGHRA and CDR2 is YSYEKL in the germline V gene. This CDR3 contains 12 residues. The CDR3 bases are TGCGCCAGCAGCCAAGTAGTTCGGGAGCAGTTCTTC. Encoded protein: CASSQVVREQFF.

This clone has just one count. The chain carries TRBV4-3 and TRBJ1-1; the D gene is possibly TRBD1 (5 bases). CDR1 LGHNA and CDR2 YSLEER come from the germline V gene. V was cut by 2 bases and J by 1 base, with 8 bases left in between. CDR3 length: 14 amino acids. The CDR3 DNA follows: TGCGCCAGCAGCCAACCTGACAGGAACACTGAAGCTTTCTTT. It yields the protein CASSQPDRNTEAFF.

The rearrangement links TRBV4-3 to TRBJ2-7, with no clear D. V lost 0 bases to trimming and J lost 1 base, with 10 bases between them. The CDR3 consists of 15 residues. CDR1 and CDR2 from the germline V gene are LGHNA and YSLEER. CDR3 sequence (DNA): TGCGCCAGCAGCCAAGATATTGTGTTATCCTACGAGCAGTACTTC. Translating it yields CASSQDIVLSYEQYF.

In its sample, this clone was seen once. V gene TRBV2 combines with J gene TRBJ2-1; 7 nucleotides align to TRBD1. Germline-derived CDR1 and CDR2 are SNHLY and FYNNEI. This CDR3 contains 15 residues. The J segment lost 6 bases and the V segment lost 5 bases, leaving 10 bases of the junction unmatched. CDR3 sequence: CASSIDRALFNEQFF. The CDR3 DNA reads TGTGCCAGCAGTATCGACAGGGCCCTTTTCAATGAGCAGTTCTTC.

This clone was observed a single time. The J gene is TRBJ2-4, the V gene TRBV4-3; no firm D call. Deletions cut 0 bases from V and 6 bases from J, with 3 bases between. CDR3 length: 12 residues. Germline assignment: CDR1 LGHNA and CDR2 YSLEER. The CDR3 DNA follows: TGCGCCAGCAGCCAAGATAGAAACATTCAGTACTTC. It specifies CASSQDRNIQYF.

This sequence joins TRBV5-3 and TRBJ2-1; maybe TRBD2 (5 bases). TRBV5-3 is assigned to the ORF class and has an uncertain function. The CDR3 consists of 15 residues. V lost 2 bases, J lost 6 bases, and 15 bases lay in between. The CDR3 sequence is CARSLTIQRCNEQFF. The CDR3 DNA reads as TGTGCCAGAAGCTTAACTATACAGCGGTGCAATGAGCAGTTCTTC.

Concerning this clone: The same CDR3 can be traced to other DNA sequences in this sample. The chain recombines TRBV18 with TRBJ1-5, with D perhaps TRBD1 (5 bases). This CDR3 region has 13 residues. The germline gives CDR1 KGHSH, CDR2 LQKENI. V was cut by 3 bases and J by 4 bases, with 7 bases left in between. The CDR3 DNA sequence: TGTGCCAGCTCACCTGACAGAAATCAGCCCCAGCATTTT. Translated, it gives CASSPDRNQPQHF.